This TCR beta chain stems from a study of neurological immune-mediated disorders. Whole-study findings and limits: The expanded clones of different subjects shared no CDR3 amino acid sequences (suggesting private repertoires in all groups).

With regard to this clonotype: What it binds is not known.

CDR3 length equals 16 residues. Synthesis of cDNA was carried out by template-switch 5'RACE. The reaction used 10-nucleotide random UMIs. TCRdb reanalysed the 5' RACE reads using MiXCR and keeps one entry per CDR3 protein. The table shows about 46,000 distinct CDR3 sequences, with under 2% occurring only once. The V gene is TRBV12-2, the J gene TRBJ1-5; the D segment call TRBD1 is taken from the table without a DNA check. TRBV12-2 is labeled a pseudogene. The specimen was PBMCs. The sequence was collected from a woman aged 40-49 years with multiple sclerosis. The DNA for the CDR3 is TGTGCAAGTCGCTTTTTAACGGGACAAACGAATCAGCCCCAGCATTTT. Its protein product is CASRFLTGQTNQPQHF.